Listed below are T cell receptor beta chains from one sample, sequenced in a study of cytomegalovirus exposure and HLA in healthy donors. Assay used: immunoSEQ multiplex PCR; TCRdb lists only in-frame clones, some missing. The data show 130,000 or so clones, roughly 77% seen once. The sequenced material came from PBMCs. These receptors came from a man aged 25-45 years in good health and CMV-seronegative. Each CDR3 is given with its conserved first and last residue. Each record gives: V gene, clone size, J gene, D gene, CDR3 protein, CDR3 DNA. A D gene is named only where the DNA matches it firmly. Clone sizes are given selectively: once, few, many, or a class where the clone is expanded.

v_call: TRBV5-4
clone_size: .
j_call: TRBJ2-5
d_call: .
cdr3_aa: CASRTGRTVETQYF
cdr3_nt: TGTGCCAGCAGAACGGGCAGGACAGTGGAGACCCAGTACTTC

v_call: TRBV2
clone_size: .
j_call: TRBJ1-4
d_call: TRBD1
cdr3_aa: CASRRPRDRVNEKLFF
cdr3_nt: TGTGCCAGCAGGAGGCCCCGGGACAGAGTAAATGAAAAACTGTTTTTT

v_call: TRBV29-1
clone_size: once
j_call: TRBJ1-5
d_call: .
cdr3_aa: CSVSTGSNQPQHF
cdr3_nt: TGCAGCGTTTCCACAGGTAGCAATCAGCCCCAGCATTTT

v_call: TRBV29-1
clone_size: .
j_call: TRBJ2-3
d_call: .
cdr3_aa: CSVERQSTDTQYF
cdr3_nt: TGCAGCGTTGAAAGACAGAGCACAGATACGCAGTATTTT

v_call: TRBV2
clone_size: .
j_call: TRBJ2-5
d_call: .
cdr3_aa: CASQPGKETQYF
cdr3_nt: TGTGCCAGCCAACCGGGGAAAGAGACCCAGTACTTC

v_call: TRBV19
clone_size: .
j_call: TRBJ2-5
d_call: .
cdr3_aa: CASSNKREETQYF
cdr3_nt: TGTGCCAGTAGCAACAAGCGGGAAGAGACCCAGTACTTC

v_call: TRBV4-1
clone_size: .
j_call: TRBJ1-2
d_call: TRBD1
cdr3_aa: CASSQGQGASGYTF
cdr3_nt: TGCGCCAGCAGCCAAGGACAGGGGGCTTCTGGCTACACCTTC

v_call: TRBV5-4
clone_size: .
j_call: TRBJ2-1
d_call: .
cdr3_aa: CASRAGEYNEQFF
cdr3_nt: TGTGCCAGCCGGGCAGGGGAATACAATGAGCAGTTCTTC

v_call: TRBV6-6
clone_size: .
j_call: TRBJ2-7
d_call: TRBD2
cdr3_aa: CASSYGLAGGHEQYF
cdr3_nt: TGTGCCAGCAGTTACGGATTAGCGGGGGGCCACGAGCAGTACTTC

v_call: TRBV2
clone_size: .
j_call: TRBJ1-3
d_call: TRBD1
cdr3_aa: CASSGQGVSSGNTIYF
cdr3_nt: TGTGCCAGCAGTGGGCAGGGGGTGAGCTCTGGAAACACCATATATTTT

v_call: TRBV13
clone_size: .
j_call: TRBJ2-1
d_call: .
cdr3_aa: CASSSTGSYNEQFF
cdr3_nt: TGTGCCAGCAGCTCCACAGGTTCCTACAATGAGCAGTTCTTC

v_call: TRBV13
clone_size: .
j_call: TRBJ2-5
d_call: .
cdr3_aa: CASSYSPAPRGTQYF
cdr3_nt: TGTGCCAGCAGCTACTCCCCCGCCCCCCGCGGGACCCAGTACTTC

v_call: TRBV5-6
clone_size: once
j_call: TRBJ2-7
d_call: .
cdr3_aa: CASISGDTAYEQYF
cdr3_nt: TGTGCCAGCATCAGTGGGGACACAGCCTACGAGCAGTACTTC

v_call: TRBV9
clone_size: .
j_call: TRBJ2-7
d_call: .
cdr3_aa: CASSGGTPGYEQYF
cdr3_nt: TGTGCCAGCAGCGGCGGGACTCCCGGATACGAGCAGTACTTC

v_call: TRBV29-1
clone_size: .
j_call: TRBJ2-7
d_call: TRBD1
cdr3_aa: CSVPGTGVREQYF
cdr3_nt: TGCAGCGTCCCCGGGACAGGGGTCCGCGAGCAGTACTTC

v_call: TRBV4-3
clone_size: .
j_call: TRBJ2-3
d_call: .
cdr3_aa: CASSQDYRTNTDTQYF
cdr3_nt: TGCGCCAGCAGCCAAGACTACAGGACAAACACAGATACGCAGTATTTT

v_call: TRBV5-1
clone_size: once
j_call: TRBJ1-4
d_call: TRBD1
cdr3_aa: CASWGDSYATNEKLFF
cdr3_nt: TGCGCCAGCTGGGGGGACAGTTATGCAACTAATGAAAAACTGTTTTTT

v_call: TRBV10-1
clone_size: .
j_call: TRBJ2-3
d_call: .
cdr3_aa: CASSIGHPTTDTQYF
cdr3_nt: TGCGCCAGCAGCATAGGACACCCGACCACAGATACGCAGTATTTT

v_call: TRBV5-1
clone_size: .
j_call: TRBJ2-5
d_call: TRBD1
cdr3_aa: CASSWGTAPGETQYF
cdr3_nt: TGCGCCAGCAGCTGGGGGACAGCTCCCGGAGAGACCCAGTACTTC

v_call: TRBV4-1
clone_size: .
j_call: TRBJ2-7
d_call: .
cdr3_aa: CASSQSTGSSYEQYF
cdr3_nt: TGCGCCAGCAGCCAAAGTACAGGGAGCTCCTACGAGCAGTACTTC

v_call: TRBV28
clone_size: .
j_call: TRBJ1-1
d_call: .
cdr3_aa: CASSTRWHLQGNTEAFF
cdr3_nt: TGTGCCAGCAGTACTCGCTGGCACCTCCAGGGGAACACTGAAGCTTTCTTT

v_call: TRBV27
clone_size: .
j_call: TRBJ1-1
d_call: .
cdr3_aa: CASSLAPGDNTEAFF
cdr3_nt: TGTGCCAGTAGTTTGGCCCCAGGGGACAACACTGAAGCTTTCTTT

v_call: TRBV29-1
clone_size: few
j_call: TRBJ2-3
d_call: .
cdr3_aa: CSGSSSSPDTQYF
cdr3_nt: TGCTCGGGGAGTTCCAGTTCCCCAGATACGCAGTATTTT

v_call: TRBV7-8
clone_size: .
j_call: TRBJ2-7
d_call: .
cdr3_aa: CASSSSGEPAKREQYF
cdr3_nt: TGTGCCAGCAGTTCATCCGGGGAGCCCGCTAAGAGGGAGCAGTACTTC

v_call: TRBV4-1
clone_size: .
j_call: TRBJ1-5
d_call: .
cdr3_aa: CASSWGAGGNQPQHF
cdr3_nt: TGCGCCAGCAGCTGGGGCGCGGGGGGGAATCAGCCCCAGCATTTT

v_call: TRBV2
clone_size: few
j_call: TRBJ1-5
d_call: .
cdr3_aa: CASSETGLNQPQHF
cdr3_nt: TGTGCCAGCAGTGAGACAGGTCTTAATCAGCCCCAGCATTTT

v_call: TRBV6-5
clone_size: .
j_call: TRBJ2-4
d_call: TRBD1
cdr3_aa: CASSTGVLAKNIQYF
cdr3_nt: TGTGCCAGCAGTACAGGGGTTTTGGCCAAAAACATTCAGTACTTC

v_call: TRBV29-1
clone_size: once
j_call: TRBJ1-2
d_call: .
cdr3_aa: CSVIASGDYGYTF
cdr3_nt: TGCAGCGTTATAGCCTCAGGGGACTATGGCTACACCTTC

v_call: TRBV9
clone_size: .
j_call: TRBJ2-5
d_call: TRBD2
cdr3_aa: CASSAGTSGEETQYF
cdr3_nt: TGTGCCAGCAGCGCCGGGACTAGCGGGGAGGAGACCCAGTACTTC

v_call: TRBV6-1
clone_size: .
j_call: TRBJ1-2
d_call: .
cdr3_aa: CASSEPGSNYGYTF
cdr3_nt: TGTGCCAGCAGTGAACCAGGATCTAACTATGGCTACACCTTC

v_call: TRBV4-2
clone_size: .
j_call: TRBJ2-2
d_call: TRBD2
cdr3_aa: CASGLAGGGGELFF
cdr3_nt: TGTGCCAGCGGACTAGCGGGAGGGGGTGGGGAGCTGTTTTTT

v_call: TRBV7-2
clone_size: .
j_call: TRBJ1-2
d_call: .
cdr3_aa: CASSLVVWGRENYGYTF
cdr3_nt: TGTGCCAGCAGCTTAGTCGTATGGGGCAGGGAAAACTATGGCTACACCTTC

v_call: TRBV2
clone_size: .
j_call: TRBJ2-5
d_call: TRBD2
cdr3_aa: CATQPAGAIGETQYF
cdr3_nt: TGTGCCACCCAGCCAGCGGGGGCAATCGGGGAGACCCAGTACTTC

v_call: TRBV13
clone_size: .
j_call: TRBJ2-5
d_call: TRBD2
cdr3_aa: CASSFRGELQETQYF
cdr3_nt: TGTGCCAGCAGCTTCCGGGGGGAGCTCCAAGAGACCCAGTACTTC

v_call: TRBV29-1
clone_size: .
j_call: TRBJ1-1
d_call: TRBD1
cdr3_aa: CSVVQGEVTEAFF
cdr3_nt: TGCAGCGTTGTACAGGGGGAGGTGACTGAAGCTTTCTTT

v_call: TRBV5-1
clone_size: .
j_call: TRBJ2-3
d_call: TRBD2
cdr3_aa: CASSLGTSGGITDTQYF
cdr3_nt: TGCGCCAGCAGCTTGGGGACTAGCGGGGGGATCACAGATACGCAGTATTTT

v_call: TRBV7-9
clone_size: .
j_call: TRBJ1-3
d_call: .
cdr3_aa: CASSLGAPSGNTIYF
cdr3_nt: TGTGCCAGCAGCTTAGGGGCCCCCTCTGGAAACACCATATATTTT

v_call: TRBV5-1
clone_size: .
j_call: TRBJ2-7
d_call: .
cdr3_aa: CASSLDGYEQYF
cdr3_nt: TGCGCCAGCAGCTTGGACGGTTACGAGCAGTACTTC

v_call: TRBV7-9
clone_size: .
j_call: TRBJ2-5
d_call: .
cdr3_aa: CASSLRDKGTQYF
cdr3_nt: TGTGCTAGCAGCCTACGGGACAAGGGGACCCAGTACTTC

v_call: TRBV7-2
clone_size: .
j_call: TRBJ2-1
d_call: .
cdr3_aa: CASSLSGQFNEQFF
cdr3_nt: TGTGCCAGCAGCTTATCGGGTCAATTCAATGAGCAGTTCTTC